Listed below are T cell receptor beta chains from one sample, sequenced in a study of metastatic and nonmetastatic thyroid tumors. TCRdb reanalyzed the PCR reads via MiXCR. The table lists 21,000 or so clones, 28% of them singletons. What was sequenced was tumor tissue. Every receptor here comes from a male donor with papillary thyroid cancer or a benign thyroid nodule (not recorded which). Some clones in this sample may be carry-over from other donors' samples. The CDR3 runs from the conserved cysteine through the conserved F or W. D genes are given only for firm matches. Size values are once, few and many counts, or a class for expanded clones, and some rows have none.

TRBV6-5	TRBJ2-1	many	TRBD2	CASSYSPSGSDEQFF	TGTGCCAGCAGTTACTCGCCTAGCGGGAGCGATGAGCAGTTCTTC
TRBV2	TRBJ2-3	.	TRBD2	CASSETVGLAVFTGTQYF	TGTGCCAGCAGTGAGACGGTTGGGCTAGCGGTGTTCACAGGTACGCAGTATTTT
TRBV12-3/TRBV12-4	TRBJ2-5	many	TRBD2	CASSKAGGRKTQYF	TGTGCCAGCAGCAAAGCGGGAGGGAGAAAGACCCAGTACTTC
TRBV19	TRBJ2-3	.	TRBD2	CASRIAGETQYF	TGTGCCAGTAGAATAGCGGGAGAGACGCAGTATTTT
TRBV6-1	TRBJ2-7	few	TRBD2	CASSPGLGAYEQYF	TGTGCCAGCAGTCCGGGACTAGGGGCTTACGAGCAGTACTTC
TRBV19	TRBJ1-1	medium-sized	TRBD1	CASSIITGGLAEAFF	TGTGCCAGTAGTATAATAACAGGGGGCCTGGCTGAAGCTTTCTTT
TRBV2	TRBJ1-6	few	TRBD1	CASSVGDRNSPLHF	TGTGCCAGCAGTGTCGGGGACAGGAATTCACCCCTCCACTTT
TRBV18	TRBJ1-3	.	TRBD1	CASSLYQGAENTIYF	TGTGCCAGCTCACTCTACCAGGGGGCGGAAAACACCATATATTTT
TRBV15	TRBJ2-7	.	TRBD2	CATSNTGGGSYEQYF	TGTGCCACCAGCAATACGGGAGGCGGTTCCTACGAGCAGTACTTC
TRBV14	TRBJ2-7	.	.	CASSRTRTYEQYF	TGTGCCAGCAGCCGGACACGAACCTACGAGCAGTACTTC
TRBV7-9	TRBJ1-1	.	.	CASSPLTEAFF	TGCGCCAGCAGCCCCCTAACTGAAGCTTTCTTT
TRBV19	TRBJ1-2	few	TRBD1	CASSFPGGSLYGYTF	TGTGCCAGTAGTTTCCCAGGGGGCTCTCTCTATGGCTACACCTTC
TRBV30	TRBJ2-3	.	TRBD2	CAWSAYTGTSGTDTQYF	TGTGCCTGGAGTGCCTACACTGGGACTAGCGGCACAGATACGCAGTATTTT
TRBV27	TRBJ1-6	medium-sized	.	CASRVDTTHNSPLHF	TGTGCCAGCAGGGTCGACACTACGCATAATTCACCCCTCCACTTT
TRBV7-8	TRBJ2-3	.	.	CASSLGSTDTQYF	TGTGCCAGCAGCTTAGGCAGCACAGATACGCAGTATTTT
TRBV27	TRBJ2-3	medium-sized	TRBD1	CASSSTGERTDTQYF	TGTGCCAGCAGTTCCACAGGGGAACGCACAGATACGCAGTATTTT
TRBV6-6	TRBJ1-2	few	TRBD1	CASSYAGQGYGYTF	TGTGCCAGCAGTTACGCGGGACAGGGGTATGGCTACACCTTC
TRBV6-1	TRBJ1-1	few	TRBD1	CASSQDRGVTDTEAFF	TGTGCCAGCAGTCAGGACAGGGGAGTTACGGACACTGAAGCTTTCTTT
TRBV7-9	TRBJ2-7	large	.	CASSLEGLGEQYF	TGTGCCAGCAGCCTAGAGGGGTTAGGGGAGCAGTACTTC
TRBV28	TRBJ1-1	few	.	CASSDPQGTEAFF	TGTGCCAGCAGTGACCCACAGGGAACTGAGGCTTTCTTT
TRBV7-3	TRBJ1-2	medium-sized	.	CASSPSSGYGYTF	TGTGCCAGCAGCCCCAGTTCCGGTTATGGCTACACCTTC
TRBV13	TRBJ2-5	many	TRBD2	CASSISGSGETQYF	TGTGCCAGCAGTATTAGCGGGAGCGGGGAGACCCAGTACTTC
TRBV29-1	TRBJ2-7	many	.	CSVGGQRYEQYF	TGCAGCGTTGGGGGGCAGCGCTACGAGCAGTACTTC
TRBV6-2/TRBV6-3	TRBJ2-7	.	TRBD2	CASQKTYSGSRSYEQYF	TGTGCCAGCCAGAAAACTTACAGCGGGAGTCGCTCCTACGAGCAGTACTTC
TRBV4-1	TRBJ2-1	few	TRBD2	CASSQNVLAGVREQFF	TGCGCCAGCAGCCAAAACGTACTAGCGGGAGTGAGAGAGCAGTTCTTC
TRBV28	TRBJ1-5	.	.	CASISGWNQPQHF	TGTGCCAGCATATCAGGGTGGAATCAGCCCCAGCATTTT
TRBV28	TRBJ1-2	.	.	CASRSGGNYGYTF	TGTGCCAGCAGGAGTGGCGGAAACTATGGCTACACCTTC
TRBV20-1	TRBJ1-1	.	TRBD1	CRAQGANTEAFF	TGCAGAGCACAGGGGGCGAACACTGAAGCTTTCTTT
TRBV30	TRBJ1-2	.	.	CAWSPAGIPRYGYTF	TGTGCCTGGAGTCCAGCCGGGATTCCGAGATATGGCTACACCTTC
TRBV19	TRBJ1-1	many	.	CATGERQGWDREAFF	TGTGCCACAGGGGAGCGGCAGGGATGGGATAGGGAAGCTTTCTTT
TRBV10-1	TRBJ2-2	medium-sized	.	CASSIQRNTGELFF	TGCGCCAGCTCCATTCAGCGGAACACCGGGGAGCTGTTTTTT
TRBV10-2	TRBJ2-2	many	TRBD2	CASNSGRESGELFF	TGCGCCAGCAATAGCGGGAGGGAATCCGGGGAGCTGTTTTTT
TRBV10-2	TRBJ2-7	medium-sized	.	CASSEGGYRSYEQYF	TGCGCCAGCAGTGAGGGAGGATATCGCTCCTACGAGCAGTACTTC
TRBV6-1	TRBJ2-2	.	.	CASSDGEGSGELFF	TGTGCCAGCAGTGACGGTGAGGGGTCCGGGGAGCTGTTTTTT
TRBV3-1	TRBJ2-2	few	.	CASSQEGAGTGELFF	TGTGCCAGCAGCCAAGAAGGAGCAGGGACCGGGGAGCTGTTTTTT
TRBV20-1	TRBJ2-7	.	.	CSASPVGGRDIEQYF	TGCAGTGCTAGTCCGGTCGGGGGGCGAGACATCGAGCAGTACTTC
TRBV6-4	TRBJ1-5	few	.	CASSESGGGNQPQHF	TGTGCCAGCAGTGAATCCGGGGGCGGCAATCAGCCCCAGCATTTT
TRBV6-1	TRBJ2-1	few	.	CASARGVSSYNEQFF	TGTGCCAGCGCCAGAGGGGTCAGCTCCTACAATGAGCAGTTCTTC
TRBV9	TRBJ2-1	many	TRBD2	CASSLAAREGYNEQFF	TGTGCCAGCAGCCTCGCAGCCAGGGAGGGTTACAATGAGCAGTTCTTC
TRBV5-4	TRBJ2-3	.	TRBD2	CASSLQVRGGSDTQYF	TGTGCCAGCAGCTTGCAAGTGCGGGGGGGATCAGATACGCAGTATTTT
TRBV11-1	TRBJ2-3	.	.	CASSYWGRSTDTQYF	TGTGCCAGCAGCTACTGGGGCAGAAGCACAGATACGCAGTATTTT
TRBV20-1	TRBJ2-3	.	TRBD2	CSARFLAGDTDTQYF	TGCAGTGCTAGGTTCCTAGCGGGAGACACAGATACGCAGTATTTT
TRBV20-1	TRBJ2-7	.	.	CSARGDSHMTFSYEQYF	TGCAGTGCTAGAGGAGACAGCCATATGACATTCTCCTACGAGCAGTACTTC
TRBV11-2	TRBJ2-7	.	.	CASSLDRSEQYF	TGTGCCAGCAGCTTAGATCGGTCCGAGCAGTACTTC
TRBV12-3/TRBV12-4	TRBJ2-2	.	TRBD2	CASNPGLAETGELFF	TGTGCCAGCAACCCGGGACTAGCAGAGACCGGGGAGCTGTTTTTT
TRBV2	TRBJ1-2	.	.	CASAVKGYTF	TGTGCCAGCGCCGTGAAGGGCTACACCTTC
TRBV9	TRBJ1-2	.	TRBD1	CASSVGQGHGYTF	TGTGCCAGCAGCGTCGGACAGGGACATGGCTACACCTTC
TRBV6-1	TRBJ1-6	few	.	CASSRQDRTSPLHF	TGTGCCAGCAGTCGACAAGACAGGACTTCACCCCTCCACTTT
TRBV9	TRBJ1-6	.	.	CASSSGTTYSPLHF	TGTGCCAGCAGCTCCGGGACAACCTATTCACCCCTCCACTTT
TRBV2	TRBJ2-1	many	TRBD2	CASKAGADEQFF	TGTGCCAGCAAGGCGGGAGCGGATGAGCAGTTCTTC